Below, one TCR beta chain is given with its context. Assay: immunoSEQ multiplex PCR; the TCRdb copy retains only in-frame clones and omits some. The sample has under 200,000 clones; about 83% are singletons. This specimen belongs to a study of blood T cell repertoires in COVID-19. Study context: Spain, Italy and the United States supplied samples that represented acute and convalescent COVID-19.

Trimming took off 3 bases at V and 4 bases at J, with 15 bases between the two ends. The CDR3 totals 15 residues. Germline V gene data show CDR1 as SGHVS and CDR2 as FQNEAQ. Sequencing input: PBMCs or T cells enriched from blood (not recorded which). The chain combines TRBV7-8 with TRBJ1-2; tentative D call: TRBD1 (6 bases). This sequence was found in a young woman who had been exposed to COVID-19. The CDR3 loop reads CASSFDRTAFYGYTF. The CDR3 bases are TGTGCCAGCAGCTTCGACAGGACAGCCTTCTATGGCTACACCTTC.